This T cell receptor (beta chain) was sequenced in a study of shared clonotypes between healthy human individuals. Study-level information: Each donor contributed plates that comprised three CD4 naive, three CD4 memory, two CD8 naive and one CD8 memory.

Data came from immunoSEQ multiplex PCR; TCRdb stores just in-frame clones and leaves some out. This table holds about 1.1 million clones, 77% found once. About this clone: Antigen: not known.

Germline CDR1 reads SEHNR; CDR2 reads FQNEAQ (reference sequence). V gave up 5 bases and J gave up 4 bases; unmatched junction bases: 8. This CDR3 region has 15 residues. Overall study results and limits: An effect of sequencing depth on clonotype sharing among donors was expected. Tissue TCR repertoires likely differ from these blood-only repertoires.

This chain links TRBV7-9 with TRBJ2-5, with 9 bases fitting TRBD1. Material: memory CD4+ T cells from PBMCs. The subset: CD45RA-negative fraction. This clonotype was sampled from a man between 18 and 35 years old in good health. Some clones in this sample may be carry-over from other donors' samples. In nucleotides, the CDR3 is TGTGCCAGCAGCGTAGACAGGGGGTTTCTAGAGACCCAGTACTTC. Translation: CASSVDRGFLETQYF.